The T cell receptor beta chain under discussion was sequenced for a study of blood T cell repertoires in COVID-19. Study-level information: Researchers got acute and convalescent COVID-19 samples from the United States, Italy and Spain. PBMCs, B-cell-depleted T cells, or T cells were the source of the cDNA or gDNA that made up the material.

Trimming took off 1 base at V and 7 bases at J, with 10 bases between the two ends. The CDR3 covers 13 residues. Looked up from germline, CDR1 is LGHDT and CDR2 is YNNKEL (reference sequence). The method was immunoSEQ multiplex PCR; TCRdb's version includes in-frame clones alone and lacks a portion of them. The repertoire has about 75,000 clones, more than 65% of them found once; the top ten carry approximately 5%. Sequencing input: peripheral blood. The chain is built from TRBV3-1 (or the pseudogene TRBV3-2) and TRBJ1-1, with TRBD1 as a possible D gene (6 bases). This TCR came from a woman older than 75 with active or convalescent COVID-19. CDR3 in DNA: TGTGCCAGCAGCCAAGTACAGGGCCTTGAAGCTTTCTTT. The encoded protein is CASSQVQGLEAFF.